This entry lists 17 T cell receptor beta chains sequenced from one sample in a study of beta chain features in type 1 diabetes. cDNA synthesis used the whole RNA isolate, giving expressed TCRB sequences. This table comes from immunoSEQ multiplex PCR, and its TCRdb copy is limited to in-frame clones, with some not included. The profile shows fewer than 500,000 clones, approximately 15% of them singletons. Sequenced input: naive CD4+ T cells from blood. Receptors were obtained from a young man in good health.

V usage is TRBV7-2 and J usage is TRBJ2-3; weak D call: TRBD2 (6 bases). This CDR3 comprises 15 residues. With 7 bases removed from V and 0 bases from J, the gap between germline ends came to 14 bases. Germline V gives CDR1 SGHTA, CDR2 FQGNSA. CDR3 nucleotides: TGTGCCAGCACCCTTAGCGGAGCCAGCACAGATACGCAGTATTTT. It encodes CASTLSGASTDTQYF.

The chain uses TRBV15 and TRBJ2-1, with 9 positions matching TRBD2. The V and J ends lost 5 bases and 6 bases, in that order; junction bases with no gene match: 14. The CDR3 loop spans 17 amino acids. Germline CDR1 LNHNV, CDR2 YYDKDF (reference sequence). In DNA, the CDR3 is TGTGCCACCAGCCGCGCGGGGGGAGCGGGAGGTGCCAATGAGCAGTTCTTC. Protein: CATSRAGGAGGANEQFF.

The rearrangement joins TRBV7-2 to TRBJ1-1, with D possibly TRBD1 on 5 matching bases. The V and J ends lost 8 bases and 1 base respectively, with 23 bases between them. Germline V gene lookup returns CDR1 SGHTA and CDR2 FQGNSA. CDR3 length: 17 amino acids. Here the CDR3 DNA reads TGTGCCAGCTACTTACAGGCACAGTCGTCTTCGAACACTGAAGCTTTCTTT. Translation gives CASYLQAQSSSNTEAFF.

In this sample, this clone turned up a few times. The chain recombines TRBV7-2 with TRBJ2-1; the D gene is possibly TRBD1 (6 bases). V was shortened by 2 bases and J by 6 bases, with 17 bases between the two germline ends. The CDR3 has 16 residues. Germline V gene sequence: CDR1 SGHTA, CDR2 FQGNSA. As DNA, the CDR3 is TGTGCCAGCAGCTTACGTCCCCAGGGGATGGGCAATGAGCAGTTCTTC. Protein product: CASSLRPQGMGNEQFF.

This clone was seen a handful of times. The chain links TRBV20-1 to TRBJ1-4; D ambiguous. Trimming left V 5 bases short and J 8 bases short, with 6 bases between. The CDR3 has 10 residues. Germline V gives CDR1 DFQATT, CDR2 SNEGSKA (reference sequence). This chain's CDR3 is CSAQMEKLFF. CDR3 in DNA: TGCAGTGCTCAGATGGAAAAACTGTTTTTT.

There are many counts of this clone. The rearrangement links TRBV30 to TRBJ2-7, with 7 bases aligning to TRBD2. In germline, CDR1 is GTSNPN, CDR2 SVGIG (reference sequence). This CDR3 is 12 amino acids long. CDR3 DNA sequence: TGTGCTGCGGGCACGGGAGGCTACGAGCAGTACGTC. This translates into CAAGTGGYEQYV.

The CDR3, as DNA: TGTGCCAGCAGACCGACCGGGGGCCAGCGTGTGACCCAGTACTTC. Translated: CASRPTGGQRVTQYF. The J gene is TRBJ2-5, the V gene TRBV2; possibly TRBD1 or TRBD2 for D (6 bases each). V lost 6 bases to trimming and J lost 7 bases, with 21 bases between them. The CDR3 has 15 residues. CDR1 and CDR2 from the germline V gene are SNHLY and FYNNEI.

The chain has TRBV11-2 and TRBJ2-5; a possible D gene is TRBD1 (6 bases). This CDR3 spans 14 amino acids. Looked up from germline, CDR1 is SGHAT and CDR2 is FQNNGV. V lost 5 bases and J 2 bases, leaving 12 bases between the germline ends. The CDR3 loop is CASSEGHWQETQYF. The CDR3 nucleotides read TGTGCCAGCAGCGAGGGACACTGGCAAGAGACCCAGTACTTC.

The table lists this clone with a few counts. The genes are TRBV2 and TRBJ2-3, with 8 positions matching TRBD2. CDR1 is SNHLY, CDR2 FYNNEI, per germline. This CDR3 spans 15 amino acids. The trim removed 3 bases at V and 2 bases at J, leaving 4 bases unmatched. As DNA, the CDR3 is TGTGCCAGCAGTGATTTAGCGGGAAACACAGATACGCAGTATTTT. It specifies CASSDLAGNTDTQYF.

This clone has a handful of counts. This rearrangement joins TRBV19 to TRBJ2-1; D is perhaps TRBD2 (5 bases). Per the germline V gene, CDR1 is LNHDA and CDR2 is SQIVND (reference sequence). The CDR3 runs to 18 residues. The V gene lost 7 bases and the J gene lost 2 bases, with 24 bases spanning the gap. The CDR3 coding sequence is TGTGCCAGTACCCCCGGTTGGCGAGGGCCTTTGCCCTACAATGAGCAGTTCTTC. Translated, it gives CASTPGWRGPLPYNEQFF.

This clone occurred a few times. The same CDR3 is also encoded by other DNA sequences in this sample. The J gene is TRBJ2-7, the V gene TRBV5-6, with TRBD2 matching over 8 bases. The CDR3 has 13 residues. Germline CDR1 reads SGHDT; CDR2 reads YYEEEE. V trimming: 2 bases; J trimming: 4 bases; junction bases outside the gene matches: 2. The CDR3 here is CASSLGTRYEQYV. The CDR3 nucleotides are TGTGCCAGCAGCTTAGGGACTAGGTACGAGCAGTACGTC.

This clone has a count of ten or more. This chain connects TRBV15 to TRBJ2-7; D assignment may be TRBD1 or TRBD2 (5 bases each). The CDR3 contains 13 residues. V lost 5 bases and J lost 3, with 11 bases in between. Germline CDR1 and CDR2: LNHNV and YYDKDF (reference sequence). The CDR3 sequence is CATSRGRYYEQYV. In nucleotides, the CDR3 is TGTGCCACCAGCCGGGGACGTTACTACGAGCAGTACGTC.

The chain combines TRBV7-6 with TRBJ1-1, with unresolved D. The germline V and J ends were trimmed by 1 base and 3 bases, with 9 bases remaining between them. Germline lookup yields CDR1 SGHVS and CDR2 FNYEAQ. This CDR3 comprises 14 residues. The CDR3 protein is CASSLEGGDTEAFF. As DNA, the CDR3 is TGTGCCAGCAGCTTAGAAGGAGGCGACACTGAAGCTTTCTTT.

The genes are TRBV30 and TRBJ2-3; 7 bases fit TRBD2. The J segment lost 0 bases and the V segment lost 1 base, leaving 13 bases of the junction unmatched. Germline values: CDR1 GTSNPN, CDR2 SVGIG (reference sequence). The CDR3 runs 18 residues. CDR3 DNA sequence: TGTGCCTGGAGTGCCCCATGGACTGCGGGGGATAGCACAGATACGCAGTATTTT. Amino acid sequence: CAWSAPWTAGDSTDTQYF.

The chain combines TRBV5-4 with TRBJ2-7; D is perhaps TRBD1 (6 bases). Trimming removed 0 bases at V and 0 bases at J, with 10 bases between. The CDR3 is 15 amino acids. Germline assignment: CDR1 SGHNT and CDR2 YYREEE (reference sequence). CDR3 in DNA: TGTGCCAGCAGCTTGGGGGGACAAAGCTCCTACGAGCAGTACTTC. Translated: CASSLGGQSSYEQYF.

This chain joins TRBV7-2 and TRBJ2-3, with D perhaps TRBD2 (5 bases). The CDR3 sequence is 12 residues long. The germline V and J ends were trimmed by 8 bases and 5 bases, with 11 bases remaining between them. Germline CDR1 SGHTA, CDR2 FQGNSA. The CDR3 DNA reads as TGTGCCAGCGCAACTCGGGGAGATACGCAGTATTTT. Translating it yields CASATRGDTQYF.

The chain has TRBV5-6 and TRBJ1-2; no definite D call. CDR1 and CDR2 (germline): SGHDT, YYEEEE. V lost 1 base, J lost 10 bases, and 11 bases lay in between. The CDR3 covers 12 residues. Here the CDR3 reads CASSLRVLIYTF. DNA for the CDR3: TGTGCCAGCAGCTTGAGAGTTCTTATCTACACCTTC.